Below are 10 T cell receptor beta chains sequenced from a single sample in a study of T cell responses to AZD1222 COVID-19 vaccine. The method was immunoSEQ multiplex PCR; TCRdb's version includes in-frame clones alone and lacks a portion of them. The profile shows approximately 200,000 clones, roughly 92% of them singletons. The specimen comprised peripheral blood, sampled 28 days after the second AZD1222 dose. These receptors all come from an adult who received the AZD1222 COVID-19 vaccine.

This sequence joins TRBV3-1 (or the pseudogene TRBV3-2) and TRBJ1-1; no clear D. The CDR3 consists of 15 residues. Trimming took 0 bases from V and 11 from J, leaving 19 bases between them. Germline V CDR1 and CDR2: LGHDT, YNNKEL (reference sequence). The CDR3 protein is CASSQDLVRAHTAFF. The CDR3 region has the DNA TGTGCCAGCAGCCAAGATCTAGTGAGGGCGCATACGGCTTTCTTT.

The V gene is TRBV4-2, the J gene TRBJ1-2, with D possibly matching TRBD1 (6 bases). Deletions cut 2 bases from V and 3 bases from J, with 13 bases between. Germline V gene lookup returns CDR1 LGHNA and CDR2 YNFKEQ. CDR3 size: 15 residues. DNA of the CDR3: TGTGCCAGCAGCCAAACAGGGTTTAAGGACTATGGCTACACCTTC. Translation: CASSQTGFKDYGYTF.

J is TRBJ1-5 and V is TRBV12-3 or TRBV12-4; D perhaps matches TRBD1 (6 bases). V lost 5 bases to trimming and J lost 9 bases, with 14 bases between them. There are 13 residues in the CDR3. The CDR3 DNA reads as TGTGCCAGCAGTCCAGGGGACGGGAGGCCCCAGCATTTT. It translates to CASSPGDGRPQHF.

This sequence joins TRBV6-6 and TRBJ1-1; D uncertain. The germline V gene has CDR1 MNHNY and CDR2 SVGAGI (reference sequence). There are 13 residues in the CDR3. V was pared by 0 bases and J by 7 bases, with 9 bases between. The CDR3 region is CASSYSLPYEAFF. For the CDR3, the DNA is TGTGCCAGCAGTTACTCGTTACCCTATGAAGCTTTCTTT.

The genes are TRBV5-1 and TRBJ2-3, with TRBD2 matching over 16 bases. Per germline, CDR1 SGHRS and CDR2 YFSETQ. The CDR3 covers 19 residues. Germline trimming cut 4 bases from V and 4 bases from J; bases unmatched to any gene: 12. CDR3 loop: CASSQGTSGGAFMPDTQYF. For the CDR3, the DNA is TGCGCCAGCAGCCAAGGGACTAGCGGGGGGGCCTTTATGCCAGATACGCAGTATTTT.

This clone was seen a few times. CDR3 sequence reads: CASSLERIYGYTF. In DNA, the CDR3 is TGCGCCAGCAGCTTGGAGCGAATCTATGGCTACACCTTC. The chain links TRBV5-1 to TRBJ1-2; D gene uncertain. Germline-derived CDR1 and CDR2 are SGHRS and YFSETQ. V lost 0 bases and J lost 4, with 7 bases in between. The CDR3 is 13 amino acids.

V gene TRBV3-1 (or the pseudogene TRBV3-2) combines with J gene TRBJ2-7; D unresolved. Trimming removed 4 bases at V and 0 bases at J, with 4 bases between. Germline V gives CDR1 LGHDT, CDR2 YNNKEL (reference sequence). The CDR3 runs to 12 residues. The DNA for the CDR3 is TGTGCCAGCAGCCCGGGCTCCTACGAGCAGTACTTC. It encodes CASSPGSYEQYF.

The chain uses TRBV7-2 and TRBJ2-3, with TRBD2 matching over 11 bases. Germline-derived CDR1 and CDR2 are SGHTA and FQGNSA. CDR3 size: 16 residues. The V and J ends lost 5 bases and 2 bases, in that order; junction bases with no gene match: 6. This CDR3 reads CASSPTSGGSTDTQYF. For the CDR3, the DNA is TGTGCCAGCAGCCCCACTAGCGGGGGATCCACAGATACGCAGTATTTT.

The chain's CDR3 is CSALGGGNGYTF. CDR3 bases: TGCAGCGCCTTAGGTGGGGGGAATGGCTACACCTTC. The chain is built from TRBV29-1 and TRBJ1-2, with D perhaps TRBD1 (5 bases). Between the trimmed V and J ends, which lost 7 bases and 6 bases, there was a span of 15 bases. Per germline, CDR1 SQVTM and CDR2 ANQGSEA. The CDR3 covers 12 residues.

The chain couples TRBV6-5 to TRBJ1-2; 7 nucleotides line up with TRBD1. With 4 bases clipped from V and 8 bases from J, the junction kept 13 bases outside the gene matches. CDR3 length: 15 residues. Germline assignment: CDR1 MNHEY and CDR2 SVGAGI. Here the CDR3 DNA reads TGTGCCAGCAGTTGGAGCCGACAGGGCCAACAAGGCTACACCTTC. It translates to CASSWSRQGQQGYTF.